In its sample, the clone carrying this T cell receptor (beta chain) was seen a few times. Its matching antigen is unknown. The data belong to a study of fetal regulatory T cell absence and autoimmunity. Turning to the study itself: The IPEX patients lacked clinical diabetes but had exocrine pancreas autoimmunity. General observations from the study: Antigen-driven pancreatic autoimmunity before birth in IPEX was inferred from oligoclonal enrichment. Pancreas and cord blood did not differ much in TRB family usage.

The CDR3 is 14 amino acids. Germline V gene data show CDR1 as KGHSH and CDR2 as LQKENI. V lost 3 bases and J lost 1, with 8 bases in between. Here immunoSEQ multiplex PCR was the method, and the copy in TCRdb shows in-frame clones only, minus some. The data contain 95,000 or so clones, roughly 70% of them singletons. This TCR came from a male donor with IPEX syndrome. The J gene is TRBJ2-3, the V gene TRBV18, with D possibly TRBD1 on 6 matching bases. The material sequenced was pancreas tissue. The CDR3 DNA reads TGTGCCAGCTCACCTCGACAGGGCACAGATACGCAGTATTTT. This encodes CASSPRQGTDTQYF.